Shown below are 12 T cell receptor beta chains from a single sample sequenced in a study of blood T cells in healthy people across ages. Alongside a J-beta primer mix, a sample-barcoded 5' primer served in a second PCR lasting 7 to 11 cycles. TCRdb reprocessed the 5' RACE reads via MiXCR and lists one record per CDR3 protein. The table lists hundreds of thousands of distinct CDR3 sequences, roughly 50% of them singletons. The sequencing input was blood. Source of these receptors: a man aged 55 to 70 in good health.

The V gene is TRBV29-1, the J gene TRBJ1-2; TRBD1 might be the D (5 bases). Germline V gene lookup returns CDR1 SQVTM and CDR2 ANQGSEA. The length of the CDR3 is 17 residues. Between the trimmed V and J ends, which lost 7 bases and 0 bases, there was a span of 24 bases. CDR3 in amino acids: CSAFTGGGDPSNYGYTF. CDR3 nucleotides: TGCAGCGCTTTTACTGGGGGAGGGGACCCCTCTAACTATGGCTACACCTTC.

This chain joins TRBV20-1 and TRBJ2-1; no clear D. Between the trimmed V and J ends, which lost 0 bases and 12 bases, there was a span of 12 bases. CDR1 and CDR2 (germline): DFQATT, SNEGSKA (reference sequence). The CDR3 is 12 amino acids. The CDR3 is CSAREFGNTQFF. For the CDR3, the DNA is TGCAGTGCTAGAGAGTTTGGGAATACGCAGTTCTTC.

This clonotype was seen at least ten times. This chain connects TRBV5-1 to TRBJ2-5; TRBD2 agrees at 10 bases. The germline V gene has CDR1 SGHRS and CDR2 YFSETQ. Losses at the gene ends were 0 bases for V and 4 bases for J; bases not matched to a gene: 9. CDR3 size: 17 residues. CDR3 residues: CASSLGLAGAPRETQYF. DNA of the CDR3: TGCGCCAGCAGCTTGGGACTAGCGGGTGCCCCCCGAGAGACCCAGTACTTC.

Of note for this clonotype: The junction and the germline gene differ at one end; a read error may be behind it. V and J are TRBV11-2 and TRBJ2-1, with D hard to call. The CDR3 totals 12 residues. Germline V CDR1 and CDR2: SGHAT, FQNNGV. The CDR3 protein is CTSSFQNNEQFF. For the CDR3, the DNA is TGTACCAGCAGCTTCCAGAACAATGAGCAGTTCTTC.

This rearrangement joins TRBV14 to TRBJ1-1; D uncertain. There are 13 residues in the CDR3. Between the trimmed V and J ends, which lost 7 bases and 4 bases, there was a span of 13 bases. The germline V gene has CDR1 SGHDN and CDR2 FVKESK. CDR3 in amino acids: CASKEGAGTEAFF. The CDR3 DNA reads as TGTGCCAGCAAGGAGGGAGCGGGCACTGAAGCTTTCTTT. Combining the CDR3 with reference TRBV14 and TRBJ1-1 gives the whole variable domain EAGVTQFPSHSVIEKGQTVTLRCDPISGHDNLYWYRRVMGKEIKFLLHFVKESKQDESGMPNNRFLAERTGGTYSTLKVQPAELEDSGVYFCASKEGAGTEAFFGQGTRLTVV.

The chain employs TRBV12-3 or TRBV12-4 and TRBJ2-1, with D hard to call. The CDR3 length is 15 residues. Trimming took off 5 bases at V and 1 base at J, with 12 bases between the two ends. The CDR3 DNA sequence: TGTGCCAGCAGTCTATCGTCTCAATCCTACAATGAGCAGTTCTTC. This sequence encodes CASSLSSQSYNEQFF.

This clonotype was found a few times. This chain links TRBV11-1 with TRBJ1-2; D unclear. This CDR3 has 13 residues. V was shortened by 0 bases and J by 8 bases, with 10 bases between the two germline ends. Germline lookup yields CDR1 SGHAT and CDR2 FQDESV (reference sequence). The CDR3 DNA is TGTGCCAGCAGCTTAGCGCCGTCAAGGGGCTACACCTTC. This translates into CASSLAPSRGYTF. The full variable domain, with the rest looked up from reference TRBV11-1 and TRBJ1-2, is EAEVAQSPRYKITEKSQAVAFWCDPISGHATLYWYRQILGQGPELLVQFQDESVVDDSQLPKDRFSAERLKGVDSTLKIQPAELGDSAMYLCASSLAPSRGYTFGSGTRLTVV.

This clonotype was observed a single time. The rearrangement joins TRBV7-2 to TRBJ2-5, with D hard to call. TRBJ2-7 explains the end of the DNA better; the J call may be wrong. The CDR3 has 15 amino acids. Germline lookup yields CDR1 SGHTA and CDR2 FQGNSA. The CDR3 reads CASNSRVYASYEQYF. Written as DNA, the CDR3 is TGTGCCAGCAATTCCCGGGTGTATGCCTCCTACGAGCAGTACTTC.

This chain uses TRBV27 with TRBJ1-6, with 11 nucleotides matching TRBD1. Germline values: CDR1 MNHEY, CDR2 SMNVEV (reference sequence). J lost 7 bases, V lost 0 bases, and 5 bases had no gene match. This CDR3 has 17 amino acids. CDR3 amino acids: CASSLSGTGGNNSPLHF. The CDR3 coding sequence is TGTGCCAGCAGTTTATCAGGGACAGGGGGTAACAATTCACCCCTCCACTTT.

In its sample, this clonotype was seen once. The genes are TRBV5-1 and TRBJ2-1; 10 bases align to TRBD2. Judging by the DNA end, TRBJ2-7 fits better; the J call may be wrong. Germline CDR1 reads SGHRS; CDR2 reads YFSETQ. This CDR3 region has 16 residues. Here the CDR3 reads CASSLLTSGPYNEQYF. CDR3 bases: TGCGCCAGCAGCTTGCTGACTAGCGGGCCCTACAATGAGCAGTACTTC.

This clonotype was counted between two and nine times. The rearrangement joins TRBV5-1 to TRBJ2-1; D unclear. The CDR3 totals 15 residues. The germline V and J ends were trimmed by 4 bases and 0 bases, with 11 bases remaining between them. Germline CDR1 and CDR2: SGHRS and YFSETQ. CDR3 in DNA: TGCGCCAGCAGCCCGGCCCTAAGCTCCTACAATGAGCAGTTCTTC. It yields the protein CASSPALSSYNEQFF. The full variable domain, its missing parts supplied by reference TRBV5-1 and TRBJ2-1, is KAGVTQTPRYLIKTRGQQVTLSCSPISGHRSVSWYQQTPGQGLQFLFEYFSETQRNKGNFPGRFSGRQFSNSRSEMNVSTLELGDSALYLCASSPALSSYNEQFFGPGTRLTVL.

A few counts support this clonotype. The chain has TRBV20-1 and TRBJ1-5; D perhaps matches TRBD1 (5 bases). This CDR3 has 15 residues. CDR1 is DFQATT and CDR2 is SNEGSKA in the germline V gene (reference sequence). The V and J ends lost 6 bases and 1 base respectively, with 16 bases between them. The chain's CDR3 is CSALKRGGSNQPQHF. The CDR3 DNA sequence: TGCAGTGCCCTGAAACGGGGGGGAAGCAATCAGCCCCAGCATTTT.